This T cell receptor beta chain originates from a study of control samples from healthy donors and cancer patients. The protocol was immunoSEQ multiplex PCR, while the TCRdb copy is restricted to in-frame clones and leaves out a portion. The sample includes 100,000 or so clones, approximately 89% of them seen just once. Germline CDR1 is MNHNY and CDR2 is SVGAGI (reference sequence). CDR3 length equals 11 residues. V lost 2 bases and J lost 6, with 2 bases in between. This chain uses TRBV6-6 with TRBJ2-1; D not certain. This clonotype was obtained from a woman in her 30s in good health. Sequenced: blood. CDR3 in DNA: TGTGCCAGCAGTTACAGCAATGAGCAGTTCTTC. Protein: CASSYSNEQFF.